This is a list of T cell receptor beta chains from one sample in a study of blood T cells in healthy people across ages. TCRdb re-called the 5' RACE reads with MiXCR, one entry per CDR3 protein. The sample lists under 2,000,000 distinct CDR3 sequences, about 50% seen once, with more than 2% in the top ten. The specimen was blood. These receptors all stem from a woman aged 40 to 49 in good health. Each CDR3 is given with its conserved first and last residue. D genes are given only for firm matches. Not all rows give a size; the values are once, few, many and, for expanded clones, a class.

V gene: TRBV7-2; D gene: TRBD1; clone size: .; J gene: TRBJ2-5; CDR3 protein: CASSPGGQGRETQYF; CDR3 DNA: TGTGCCAGCAGCCCAGGGGGACAGGGTAGAGAGACCCAGTACTTC
V gene: TRBV12-3/TRBV12-4; D gene: TRBD1; clone size: few; J gene: TRBJ2-1; CDR3 protein: CASREVGQGRGNEQFF; CDR3 DNA: TGTGCCAGCAGGGAAGTAGGACAGGGAAGGGGTAATGAGCAGTTCTTC
V gene: TRBV25-1; D gene: TRBD1; clone size: .; J gene: TRBJ2-7; CDR3 protein: CASSDRDSTYEQYF; CDR3 DNA: TGTGCCAGCAGTGACAGGGACAGTACCTACGAGCAGTACTTC
V gene: TRBV5-1; D gene: .; clone size: few; J gene: TRBJ2-3; CDR3 protein: CASSLEVRTSTDTQYF; CDR3 DNA: TGCGCCAGCAGCTTGGAGGTCAGGACTAGCACAGATACGCAGTATTTT
V gene: TRBV7-2; D gene: TRBD2; clone size: many; J gene: TRBJ2-3; CDR3 protein: CASRGGLAGGADTQYF; CDR3 DNA: TGTGCCAGCAGAGGCGGACTAGCGGGGGGCGCAGATACGCAGTATTTT
V gene: TRBV6-1; D gene: .; clone size: .; J gene: TRBJ1-1; CDR3 protein: CASSVGAGSAAFF; CDR3 DNA: TGTGCCAGCAGTGTCGGCGCAGGGAGTGCAGCTTTCTTT
V gene: TRBV7-8; D gene: .; clone size: .; J gene: TRBJ1-5; CDR3 protein: CASSFRVFQPQHF; CDR3 DNA: TGTGCCAGCAGCTTCAGGGTCTTCCAGCCCCAGCATTTT
V gene: TRBV12-3/TRBV12-4; D gene: .; clone size: .; J gene: TRBJ1-1; CDR3 protein: CASSPLGPEAFF; CDR3 DNA: TGTGCCAGCAGTCCGTTAGGGCCCGAAGCTTTCTTT
V gene: TRBV2; D gene: TRBD1; clone size: few; J gene: TRBJ2-1; CDR3 protein: CASNRDRAVDEQFF; CDR3 DNA: TGTGCCAGCAACCGGGACAGGGCGGTCGATGAGCAGTTCTTC
V gene: TRBV5-4; D gene: .; clone size: few; J gene: TRBJ2-5; CDR3 protein: CASSFSTGQIQETQYF; CDR3 DNA: TGTGCCAGCAGCTTCTCCACTGGACAGATACAAGAGACCCAGTACTTC
V gene: TRBV20-1; D gene: .; clone size: .; J gene: TRBJ2-1; CDR3 protein: CSAPGDSYNEQFF; CDR3 DNA: TGCAGTGCTCCCGGGGACTCCTACAATGAGCAGTTCTTC
V gene: TRBV7-9; D gene: .; clone size: few; J gene: TRBJ2-6; CDR3 protein: CASSVRSVSGANVLTF; CDR3 DNA: TGTGCCAGCAGCGTCCGTAGCGTCTCTGGGGCCAACGTCCTGACTTTC
V gene: TRBV7-9; D gene: .; clone size: .; J gene: TRBJ2-3; CDR3 protein: CASSHRDTISTDTQYF; CDR3 DNA: TGTGCCAGCAGCCATCGGGACACCATAAGCACAGATACGCAGTATTTT
V gene: TRBV7-2; D gene: TRBD2; clone size: many; J gene: TRBJ2-7; CDR3 protein: CASSLGLAGSYEQYF; CDR3 DNA: TGTGCCAGCAGCTTGGGACTAGCGGGGTCCTACGAGCAGTACTTC
V gene: TRBV9; D gene: TRBD1; clone size: few; J gene: TRBJ2-5; CDR3 protein: CASSVQTGGDETQYF; CDR3 DNA: TGTGCCAGCAGCGTACAGACAGGGGGCGACGAGACCCAGTACTTC
V gene: TRBV6-6; D gene: TRBD2; clone size: few; J gene: TRBJ2-7; CDR3 protein: CASSYYLAGESSYEQYF; CDR3 DNA: TGTGCCAGCAGTTACTACCTAGCGGGGGAGAGCTCCTACGAGCAGTACTTC
V gene: TRBV9; D gene: .; clone size: few; J gene: TRBJ1-2; CDR3 protein: CASSAAGGAYGYTF; CDR3 DNA: TGTGCCAGCAGCGCGGCGGGGGGGGCATATGGCTACACCTTC
V gene: TRBV5-1; D gene: .; clone size: few; J gene: TRBJ1-2; CDR3 protein: CASSPGAFESGYTF; CDR3 DNA: TGCGCCAGCAGCCCCGGCGCCTTCGAGAGTGGCTACACCTTC
V gene: TRBV6-4; D gene: TRBD2; clone size: .; J gene: TRBJ2-3; CDR3 protein: CASSELAGGEDTQYF; CDR3 DNA: TGTGCCAGCAGTGAGCTAGCGGGGGGTGAAGATACGCAGTATTTT
V gene: TRBV12-5; D gene: TRBD1; clone size: few; J gene: TRBJ2-3; CDR3 protein: CASGLGQGAGDTQYF; CDR3 DNA: TGTGCTAGTGGTTTGGGTCAGGGGGCTGGGGATACGCAGTATTTT
V gene: TRBV27; D gene: .; clone size: .; J gene: TRBJ1-2; CDR3 protein: CASGVPGPGFFYGYTF; CDR3 DNA: TGTGCCAGCGGAGTCCCTGGCCCGGGGTTCTTCTATGGCTACACCTTC
V gene: TRBV2; D gene: .; clone size: once; J gene: TRBJ1-6; CDR3 protein: CASFEAGGTGRRSPLHF; CDR3 DNA: TGTGCCAGCTTCGAAGCTGGGGGCACAGGGCGCAGGTCACCCCTCCACTTT
V gene: TRBV5-1; D gene: .; clone size: .; J gene: TRBJ2-1; CDR3 protein: CASSRGRGGSYNEQFF; CDR3 DNA: TGCGCCAGCAGCCGGGGGAGGGGGGGGTCCTACAATGAGCAGTTCTTC
V gene: TRBV6-5; D gene: .; clone size: once; J gene: TRBJ2-5; CDR3 protein: CASTRHRAQETQYF; CDR3 DNA: TGTGCCAGCACCCGTCACAGGGCCCAAGAGACCCAGTACTTC
V gene: TRBV5-1; D gene: .; clone size: .; J gene: TRBJ2-3; CDR3 protein: CASSLGEFNTDTQYF; CDR3 DNA: TGCGCCAGCAGCTTGGGGGAATTCAACACAGATACGCAGTATTTT
V gene: TRBV20-1; D gene: TRBD1; clone size: many; J gene: TRBJ2-5; CDR3 protein: CSAPKAQGYQETQYF; CDR3 DNA: TGCAGTGCTCCCAAGGCACAGGGGTACCAAGAGACCCAGTACTTC
V gene: TRBV5-6; D gene: .; clone size: .; J gene: TRBJ1-6; CDR3 protein: CASSLRLGYNSPLHF; CDR3 DNA: TGTGCCAGCAGCTTGAGGCTCGGCTATAATTCACCCCTCCACTTT
V gene: TRBV7-2; D gene: .; clone size: .; J gene: TRBJ2-5; CDR3 protein: CASSPDRGQPEETQYF; CDR3 DNA: TGTGCCAGCAGCCCCGACCGGGGTCAACCTGAAGAGACCCAGTACTTC
V gene: TRBV5-1; D gene: TRBD1; clone size: few; J gene: TRBJ2-7; CDR3 protein: CASSPGQGRSEQYF; CDR3 DNA: TGCGCCAGCAGCCCGGGACAGGGTAGAAGCGAGCAGTACTTC
V gene: TRBV5-1; D gene: TRBD2; clone size: few; J gene: TRBJ2-1; CDR3 protein: CASREGLAGGVQFF; CDR3 DNA: TGCGCCAGCAGGGAGGGACTAGCGGGGGGCGTGCAGTTCTTC
V gene: TRBV24-1; D gene: .; clone size: few; J gene: TRBJ2-7; CDR3 protein: CATSDFSGRQQYF; CDR3 DNA: TGTGCCACCAGTGATTTTTCAGGGAGACAGCAGTACTTC
V gene: TRBV4-3; D gene: TRBD1; clone size: .; J gene: TRBJ1-2; CDR3 protein: CASSQDRDRRGGYTF; CDR3 DNA: TGCGCCAGCAGCCAAGATCGGGACAGGCGAGGAGGCTACACCTTC
V gene: TRBV24-1; D gene: TRBD1; clone size: .; J gene: TRBJ2-1; CDR3 protein: CATSDPSAVTGSYNEQFF; CDR3 DNA: TGTGCCACCAGTGACCCGAGCGCCGTGACAGGGTCCTACAATGAGCAGTTCTTC
V gene: TRBV7-9; D gene: TRBD1; clone size: .; J gene: TRBJ2-7; CDR3 protein: CASSSTGAQSGLEQYF; CDR3 DNA: TGTGCCAGCAGCTCAACAGGGGCACAGTCGGGGCTCGAGCAGTACTTC
V gene: TRBV7-9; D gene: TRBD1; clone size: .; J gene: TRBJ2-6; CDR3 protein: CASSPRGVGTVSSGANVLTF; CDR3 DNA: TGTGCCAGCAGCCCCAGAGGGGTCGGGACAGTCTCTTCTGGGGCCAACGTCCTGACTTTC
V gene: TRBV18; D gene: TRBD1; clone size: .; J gene: TRBJ2-7; CDR3 protein: CASSPETGGGEQYF; CDR3 DNA: TGTGCCAGCTCACCCGAGACAGGGGGCGGCGAGCAGTACTTC
V gene: TRBV12-5; D gene: .; clone size: few; J gene: TRBJ2-5; CDR3 protein: CASGPSLPEWIKTQYF; CDR3 DNA: TGTGCTAGTGGTCCTTCACTTCCGGAGTGGATCAAGACCCAGTACTTC
V gene: TRBV7-9; D gene: .; clone size: .; J gene: TRBJ1-1; CDR3 protein: CASSSGHTGNTEAFF; CDR3 DNA: TGTGCCAGCAGTTCAGGACACACCGGGAACACTGAAGCTTTCTTT
V gene: TRBV14; D gene: .; clone size: .; J gene: TRBJ1-2; CDR3 protein: CASSQSSSGRGYTF; CDR3 DNA: TGTGCCAGCAGCCAGTCAAGTTCTGGGCGCGGCTACACCTTC
V gene: TRBV3-1; D gene: .; clone size: .; J gene: TRBJ1-6; CDR3 protein: CASSRSWNSPLHF; CDR3 DNA: TGTGCCAGCAGCCGGTCCTGGAATTCACCCCTCCACTTT
V gene: TRBV12-3/TRBV12-4; D gene: .; clone size: few; J gene: TRBJ2-5; CDR3 protein: CASRLEGEGATQYF; CDR3 DNA: TGTGCCAGCAGACTCGAGGGGGAAGGGGCGACCCAGTACTTC
V gene: TRBV5-1; D gene: .; clone size: .; J gene: TRBJ1-1; CDR3 protein: CASSGSSGMNTEAFF; CDR3 DNA: TGCGCCAGCAGCGGCTCCTCCGGAATGAACACTGAAGCTTTCTTT
V gene: TRBV5-6; D gene: TRBD1; clone size: .; J gene: TRBJ2-3; CDR3 protein: CASSLPGQTFTDTQYF; CDR3 DNA: TGTGCCAGCAGCTTGCCGGGACAGACCTTCACAGATACGCAGTATTTT
V gene: TRBV7-8; D gene: .; clone size: .; J gene: TRBJ1-6; CDR3 protein: CASSLEGLLSSYNSPLHF; CDR3 DNA: TGTGCCAGCAGCTTAGAGGGCCTTCTAAGCTCCTATAATTCACCCCTCCACTTT
V gene: TRBV20-1; D gene: .; clone size: .; J gene: TRBJ2-4; CDR3 protein: CSAPPQDLNIQYF; CDR3 DNA: TGCAGTGCGCCACCGCAGGACCTAAACATTCAGTACTTC
V gene: TRBV28; D gene: .; clone size: few; J gene: TRBJ1-2; CDR3 protein: CASSPINREYYGYTF; CDR3 DNA: TGTGCCAGCAGCCCGATCAACAGGGAGTACTATGGCTACACCTTC
V gene: TRBV6-5; D gene: TRBD1; clone size: .; J gene: TRBJ2-1; CDR3 protein: CASNSGTGINNEQFF; CDR3 DNA: TGTGCCAGCAACTCCGGGACAGGGATTAACAATGAGCAGTTCTTC
V gene: TRBV15; D gene: .; clone size: .; J gene: TRBJ2-1; CDR3 protein: CATSRDDGTRRDEQFF; CDR3 DNA: TGTGCCACCAGCAGAGACGACGGGACCAGGAGGGATGAGCAGTTCTTC
V gene: TRBV2; D gene: TRBD1; clone size: .; J gene: TRBJ1-2; CDR3 protein: CARRRTGDRRDGYTF; CDR3 DNA: TGTGCCAGAAGAAGGACAGGGGATAGAAGAGATGGCTACACCTTC
V gene: TRBV28; D gene: .; clone size: once; J gene: TRBJ1-2; CDR3 protein: CASSSHIGVEIGYTF; CDR3 DNA: TGTGCCAGCAGTTCCCATATTGGAGTAGAGATCGGCTACACCTTC
V gene: TRBV6-2/TRBV6-3; D gene: .; clone size: .; J gene: TRBJ2-1; CDR3 protein: CASGGLGKGNEQFF; CDR3 DNA: TGTGCCAGCGGAGGACTGGGGAAAGGCAATGAGCAGTTCTTC
V gene: TRBV7-2; D gene: TRBD1; clone size: .; J gene: TRBJ1-2; CDR3 protein: CASSKDRAIYGYTF; CDR3 DNA: TGTGCCAGCAGCAAAGACAGGGCGATCTATGGCTACACCTTC
V gene: TRBV7-2; D gene: TRBD1; clone size: .; J gene: TRBJ2-6; CDR3 protein: CASSWQTGMAGGANVLTF; CDR3 DNA: TGTGCCAGCAGCTGGCAGACAGGGATGGCAGGAGGGGCCAACGTCCTGACTTTC
V gene: TRBV5-1; D gene: TRBD1; clone size: many; J gene: TRBJ2-7; CDR3 protein: CASGIGQGGEQYF; CDR3 DNA: TGCGCCAGCGGTATTGGACAGGGAGGCGAGCAGTACTTC
V gene: TRBV20-1; D gene: TRBD2; clone size: few; J gene: TRBJ2-1; CDR3 protein: CSARTRGTSLDEQFF; CDR3 DNA: TGCAGTGCTAGAACTAGGGGGACTAGTCTCGATGAGCAGTTCTTC
V gene: TRBV9; D gene: .; clone size: .; J gene: TRBJ2-5; CDR3 protein: CASSFGTQQETQYF; CDR3 DNA: TGTGCCAGCAGCTTCGGGACGCAACAAGAGACCCAGTACTTC
V gene: TRBV12-3/TRBV12-4; D gene: TRBD2; clone size: .; J gene: TRBJ2-1; CDR3 protein: CASSLSGGLISEQFF; CDR3 DNA: TGTGCCAGCAGTCTAAGCGGGGGTTTGATCTCTGAGCAGTTCTTC
V gene: TRBV7-2; D gene: .; clone size: .; J gene: TRBJ1-4; CDR3 protein: CASGGGESGLFF; CDR3 DNA: TGTGCCAGTGGGGGGGGCGAATCGGGACTGTTTTTT
V gene: TRBV20-1; D gene: .; clone size: .; J gene: TRBJ1-2; CDR3 protein: CSARATVGARSIGYTF; CDR3 DNA: TGCAGTGCTAGAGCCACCGTGGGGGCGAGGAGTATTGGCTACACCTTC